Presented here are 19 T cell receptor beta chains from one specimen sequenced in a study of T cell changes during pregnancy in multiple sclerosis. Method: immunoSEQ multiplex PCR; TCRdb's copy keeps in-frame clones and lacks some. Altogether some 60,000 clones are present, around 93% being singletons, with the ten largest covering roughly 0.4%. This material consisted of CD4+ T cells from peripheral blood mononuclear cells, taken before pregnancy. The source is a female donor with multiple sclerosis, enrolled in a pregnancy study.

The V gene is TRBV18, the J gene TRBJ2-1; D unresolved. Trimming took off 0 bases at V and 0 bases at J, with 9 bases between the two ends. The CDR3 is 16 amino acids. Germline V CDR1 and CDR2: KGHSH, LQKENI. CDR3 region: CASSPPSARSYNEQFF. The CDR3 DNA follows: TGTGCCAGCTCACCACCCAGCGCCCGCTCCTACAATGAGCAGTTCTTC.

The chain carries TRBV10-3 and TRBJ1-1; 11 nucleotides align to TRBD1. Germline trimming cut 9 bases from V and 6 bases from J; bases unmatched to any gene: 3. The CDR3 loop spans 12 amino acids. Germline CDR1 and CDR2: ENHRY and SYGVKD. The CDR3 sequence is CAMGQGVAEAFF. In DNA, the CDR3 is TGTGCCATGGGACAGGGGGTAGCTGAAGCTTTCTTT.

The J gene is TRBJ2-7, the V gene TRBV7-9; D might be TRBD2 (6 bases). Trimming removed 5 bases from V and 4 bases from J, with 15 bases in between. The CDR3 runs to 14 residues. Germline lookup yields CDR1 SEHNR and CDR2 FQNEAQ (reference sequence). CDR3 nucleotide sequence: TGTGCCAGCAGCCCAAGGAGGGAGCTGTACGAGCAGTACTTC. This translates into CASSPRRELYEQYF.

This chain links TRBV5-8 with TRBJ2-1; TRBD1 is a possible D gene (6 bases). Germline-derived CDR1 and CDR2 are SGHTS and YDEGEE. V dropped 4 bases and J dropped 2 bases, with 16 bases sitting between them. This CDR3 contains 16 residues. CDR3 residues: CASSHSGANPYNEQFF. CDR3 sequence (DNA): TGTGCCAGCAGCCATTCAGGGGCGAACCCCTACAATGAGCAGTTCTTC.

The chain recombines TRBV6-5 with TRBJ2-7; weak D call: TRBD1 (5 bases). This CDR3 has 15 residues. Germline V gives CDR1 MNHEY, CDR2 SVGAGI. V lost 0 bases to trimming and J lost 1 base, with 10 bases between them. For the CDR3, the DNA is TGTGCCAGCAGTTACTCGGGGCTAGGGTCCTACGAGCAGTACTTC. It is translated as CASSYSGLGSYEQYF.

CDR3 protein: CASRPGQIYNEQFF. The CDR3 nucleotides are TGTGCCAGCAGACCCGGACAGATTTACAATGAGCAGTTCTTC. The chain employs TRBV7-9 and TRBJ2-1; TRBD1 is a possible D gene (6 bases). Germline CDR1 reads SEHNR; CDR2 reads FQNEAQ (reference sequence). Trimming removed 6 bases at V and 4 bases at J, with 13 bases between. The CDR3 is made up of 14 amino acids.

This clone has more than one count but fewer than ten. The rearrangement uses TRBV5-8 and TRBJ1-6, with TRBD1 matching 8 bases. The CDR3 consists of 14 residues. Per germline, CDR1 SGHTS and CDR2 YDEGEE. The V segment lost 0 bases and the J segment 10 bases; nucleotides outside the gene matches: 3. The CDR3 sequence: CASSLVQGVSPLHF. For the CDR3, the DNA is TGTGCCAGCAGCTTGGTACAGGGGGTATCACCCCTCCACTTT.

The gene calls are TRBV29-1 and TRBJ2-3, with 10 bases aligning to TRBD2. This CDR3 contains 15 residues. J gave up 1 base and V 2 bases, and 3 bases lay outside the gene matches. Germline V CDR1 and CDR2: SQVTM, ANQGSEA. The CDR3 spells CSVELLAGGTDTQYF. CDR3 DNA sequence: TGCAGCGTTGAATTGCTAGCGGGAGGCACAGATACGCAGTATTTT.

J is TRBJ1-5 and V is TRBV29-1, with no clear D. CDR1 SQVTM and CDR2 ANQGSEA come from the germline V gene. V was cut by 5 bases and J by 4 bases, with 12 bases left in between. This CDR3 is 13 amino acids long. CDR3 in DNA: TGCAGCGTTATTAGTTCCCGTAATCAGCCCCAGCATTTT. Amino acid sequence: CSVISSRNQPQHF.

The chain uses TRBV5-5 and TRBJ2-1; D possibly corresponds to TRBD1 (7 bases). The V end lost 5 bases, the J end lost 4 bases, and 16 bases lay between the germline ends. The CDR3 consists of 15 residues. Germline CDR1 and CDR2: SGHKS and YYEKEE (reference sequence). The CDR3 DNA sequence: TGTGCCAGCAGTTCAGTGGAGGGGGCGTACAATGAGCAGTTCTTC. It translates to CASSSVEGAYNEQFF.

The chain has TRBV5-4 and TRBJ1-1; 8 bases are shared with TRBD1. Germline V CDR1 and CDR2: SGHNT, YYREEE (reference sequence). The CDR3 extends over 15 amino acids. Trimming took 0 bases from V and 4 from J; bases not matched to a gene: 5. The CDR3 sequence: CASSLVQGAGTEAFF. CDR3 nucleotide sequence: TGTGCCAGCAGCTTGGTTCAGGGGGCGGGCACTGAAGCTTTCTTT.

CDR3 in amino acids: CASSESETAAYEQYF. CDR3 DNA: TGCGCCAGCAGTGAGTCGGAGACAGCAGCCTACGAGCAGTACTTC. V usage is TRBV10-2 and J usage is TRBJ2-7; TRBD1 might be the D (5 bases). The germline gives CDR1 WSHSY, CDR2 SAAADI. V was trimmed by 0 bases and J by 2 bases, leaving 11 bases between them. This CDR3 region has 15 residues.

CDR3 sequence (DNA): TGTGCCAGCAGTTTAGGTCTTCAGGGGGAGAATCAGCCCCAGCATTTT. Translated, it gives CASSLGLQGENQPQHF. The V and J genes are TRBV28 and TRBJ1-5; 7 nucleotides match TRBD1. The V gene end was trimmed by 2 bases and the J gene end by 4 bases; junction bases not matched to a gene: 8. CDR3 size: 16 residues. CDR1 and CDR2 from the germline V gene are MDHEN and SYDVKM. Full variable domain (rest looked up from reference TRBV28 and TRBJ1-5): DVKVTQSSRYLVKRTGEKVFLECVQDMDHENMFWYRQDPGLGLRLIYFSYDVKMKEKGDIPEGYSVSREKKERFSLILESASTNQTSMYLCASSLGLQGENQPQHFGDGTRLSIL.

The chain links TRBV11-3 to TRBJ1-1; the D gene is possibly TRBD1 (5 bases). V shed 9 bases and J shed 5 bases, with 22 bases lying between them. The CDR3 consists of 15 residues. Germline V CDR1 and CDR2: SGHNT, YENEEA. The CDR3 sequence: CASKFSSLGGTEAFF. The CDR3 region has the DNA TGTGCCAGTAAATTTTCCTCTCTCGGGGGAACTGAAGCTTTCTTT.

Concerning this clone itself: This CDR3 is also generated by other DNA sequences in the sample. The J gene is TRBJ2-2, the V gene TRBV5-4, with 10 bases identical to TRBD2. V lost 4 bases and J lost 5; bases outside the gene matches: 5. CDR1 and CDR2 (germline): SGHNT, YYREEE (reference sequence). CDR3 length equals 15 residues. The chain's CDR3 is CASSLAGVVTGELFF. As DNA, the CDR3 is TGTGCCAGCAGCCTAGCGGGAGTGGTAACCGGGGAGCTGTTTTTT.

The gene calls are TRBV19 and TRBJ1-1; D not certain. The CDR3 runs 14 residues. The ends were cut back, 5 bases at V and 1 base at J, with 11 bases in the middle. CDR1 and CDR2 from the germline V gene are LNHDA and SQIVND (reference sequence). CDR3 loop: CASSFRGENTEAFF. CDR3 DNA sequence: TGTGCCAGTAGTTTTCGCGGGGAGAACACTGAAGCTTTCTTT.

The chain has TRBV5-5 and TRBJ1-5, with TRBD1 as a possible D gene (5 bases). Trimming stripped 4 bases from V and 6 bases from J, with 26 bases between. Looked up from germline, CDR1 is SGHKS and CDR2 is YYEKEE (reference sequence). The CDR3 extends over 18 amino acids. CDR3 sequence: CASSPRGGEASKGQPQHF. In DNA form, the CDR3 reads TGTGCCAGCAGCCCCCGGGGGGGGGAGGCGTCTAAGGGTCAGCCCCAGCATTTT.

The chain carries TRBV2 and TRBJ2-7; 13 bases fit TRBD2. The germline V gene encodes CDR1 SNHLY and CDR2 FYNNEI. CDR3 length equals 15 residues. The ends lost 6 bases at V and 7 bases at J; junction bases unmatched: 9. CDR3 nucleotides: TGTGCCAGCAGGGGCCGGACTAGCGGGAGTGGGGAGCAGTACTTC. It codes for CASRGRTSGSGEQYF.

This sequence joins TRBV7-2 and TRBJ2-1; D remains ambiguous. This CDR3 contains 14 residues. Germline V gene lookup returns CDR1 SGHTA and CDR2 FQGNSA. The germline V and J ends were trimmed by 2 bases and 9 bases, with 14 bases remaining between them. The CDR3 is CASSLHVIAGEQFF. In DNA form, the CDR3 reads TGTGCCAGCAGCTTACATGTGATAGCCGGTGAGCAGTTCTTC.